This TCR beta chain is drawn from a study of T cell responses to AZD1222 COVID-19 vaccine. Study findings and constraints: Researchers took repertoire samples only after the peak T cell response had come.

Clones were sequenced by immunoSEQ multiplex PCR, and TCRdb holds only the in-frame ones, with some missing. The sample lists around 160,000 clones, 70% to 90% occurring once. This CDR3 contains 12 residues. The V gene's germline CDR1 is SQVTM and CDR2 ANQGSEA. With 7 bases clipped from V and 4 bases from J, the junction kept 6 bases outside the gene matches. Concerning this clone: Its antigen is not identified.

This clonotype originated in an adult in good health. The chain links TRBV29-1 to TRBJ2-7, with TRBD1 matching over 8 bases. The material was peripheral blood, obtained on day 0 of AZD1222 vaccination. DNA of the CDR3: TGCAGCGGGACGGACAGGGCTTACGAGCAGTACTTC. It codes for CSGTDRAYEQYF.